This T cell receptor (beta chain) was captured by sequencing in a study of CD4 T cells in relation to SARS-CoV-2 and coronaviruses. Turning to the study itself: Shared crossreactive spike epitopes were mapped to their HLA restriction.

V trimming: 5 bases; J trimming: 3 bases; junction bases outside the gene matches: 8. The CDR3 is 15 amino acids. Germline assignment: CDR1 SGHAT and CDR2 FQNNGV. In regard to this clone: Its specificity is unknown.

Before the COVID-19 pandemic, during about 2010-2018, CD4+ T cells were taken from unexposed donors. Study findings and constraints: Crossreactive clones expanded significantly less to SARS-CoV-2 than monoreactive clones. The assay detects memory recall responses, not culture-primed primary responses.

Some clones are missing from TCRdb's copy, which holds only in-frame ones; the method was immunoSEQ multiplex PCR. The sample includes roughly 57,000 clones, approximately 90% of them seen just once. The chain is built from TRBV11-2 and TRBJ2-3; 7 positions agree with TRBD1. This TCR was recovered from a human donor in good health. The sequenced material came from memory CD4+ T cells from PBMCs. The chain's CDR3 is CASSPRGWGTDTQYF. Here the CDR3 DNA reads TGTGCCAGCAGCCCCAGGGGGTGGGGAACAGATACGCAGTATTTT.